This TCR beta chain appears in the sequencing data of a study of T-cell reconstitution after alpha-beta-depleted transplantation in children. As it was prepared, the TCRbeta library received unique molecular identifiers. Using its own MiXCR run on the PCR reads, TCRdb lists one record per CDR3 protein. This table holds a few hundred thousand distinct CDR3 sequences, 10% found once. Study-wide findings and caveats: Reportedly, alpha-beta T cells present about two months post-transplant originated from several hundred expanded clones of graft origin. Some patients' high day-60 TCRbeta diversity was attributed to recipient cells surviving conditioning. T-cell counts and diversity were attributed mostly to newly produced T cells one year after transplant.

In this sample, this clonotype turned up many times. The antigen is not known. This CDR3 has 14 residues. Trimming pared 0 bases from V and 2 bases from J, leaving 8 bases between. Germline V gene data show CDR1 as SGHKS and CDR2 as YYEKEE (reference sequence). This chain connects TRBV5-5 to TRBJ2-5; no clear D gene. Sequenced material: PBMCs, taken before TCRalphabeta/CD19-depleted stem cell transplant. The clonotype comes from a boy under two years old with acute myeloid leukemia, due to receive a stem cell transplant. This CDR3 reads CASSLVSSQETQYF. The CDR3 DNA is TGTGCCAGCAGCTTGGTTTCTTCACAAGAGACCCAGTACTTC.